The sequence of this TCR beta chain was determined in a study of cytomegalovirus exposure and HLA in healthy donors. Study-wide findings and caveats: Looking again later, the authors saw that most CMV-associated TCR beta chains seemed HLA-restricted.

Worth noting for this clone: The antigen is not known.

Primers for the PCR totalled 60 Vbeta and 13 Jbeta. Per the study methods: Later work found around 85 million unique TCR beta chains, with about 10 million shared. Generated by immunoSEQ multiplex PCR, the TCRdb table keeps only in-frame clones and is missing some. V and J calls and clone size are as listed in that table; D and trimming were resolved from the DNA. Among roughly 160,000 clones listed, less than 85% were seen once. The sequencing input was PBMCs. This receptor was obtained from a boy between 2 and 10 years old in good health and CMV-seronegative.

CDR3 nucleotides: TGTGCCAGCAGTGTCCGACAGGGACTCCAAGAGACCCAGTACTTC. This sequence encodes CASSVRQGLQETQYF. V usage is TRBV28 and J usage is TRBJ2-5; weak D call: TRBD1 (7 bases). V was pared by 5 bases and J by 1 base, with 14 bases between. The CDR3 contains 15 residues. CDR1 MDHEN and CDR2 SYDVKM come from the germline V gene.